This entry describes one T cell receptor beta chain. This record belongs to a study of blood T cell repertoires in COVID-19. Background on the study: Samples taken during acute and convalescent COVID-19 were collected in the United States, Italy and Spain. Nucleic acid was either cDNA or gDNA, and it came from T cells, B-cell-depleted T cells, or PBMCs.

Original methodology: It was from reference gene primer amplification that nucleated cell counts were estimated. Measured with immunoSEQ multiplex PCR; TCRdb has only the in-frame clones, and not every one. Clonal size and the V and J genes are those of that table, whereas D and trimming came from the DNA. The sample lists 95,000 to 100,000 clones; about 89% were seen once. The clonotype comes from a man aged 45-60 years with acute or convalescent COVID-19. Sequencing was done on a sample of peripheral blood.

CDR3 sequence: CASSLLGQGGTDTQYF. The CDR3 bases are TGTGCCAGCAGCTTACTGGGACAGGGGGGCACAGATACGCAGTATTTT. The chain is built from TRBV11-2 and TRBJ2-3, with 11 positions matching TRBD1. Unmatched junction bases numbered 2, after V lost 2 bases and J lost 1 base. Looked up from germline, CDR1 is SGHAT and CDR2 is FQNNGV. The CDR3 covers 16 residues.